This T cell receptor beta chain is drawn from a study of T-cell reconstitution after alpha-beta-depleted transplantation in children. Unique molecular identifiers were used to barcode this TCRbeta library. A single record per CDR3 protein comes from TCRdb applying MiXCR to the PCR reads. The sample holds about 180,000 distinct CDR3 sequences, around 10% seen once. The CDR3 sequence is 16 residues long. Germline values: CDR1 MGHRA, CDR2 YSYEKL. The V end was cut by 2 bases, the J end by 11 bases, with 24 bases between. This clonotype was recorded many times. The rearrangement uses TRBV4-1 and TRBJ1-1; no firm D call. The input for sequencing was PBMCs, taken before TCRalphabeta/CD19-depleted stem cell transplant. The clonotype originates from a boy younger than 10 with acute myeloid leukemia, due to receive a stem cell transplant. The CDR3 DNA follows: TGCGCCAGCAGCCAAAAGATATCACCCAATAGCCCGCGGGCTTTCTTT. Amino acid sequence: CASSQKISPNSPRAFF.